The text below deals with one T cell receptor (beta chain). Assay: immunoSEQ multiplex PCR; the TCRdb copy retains only in-frame clones and omits some. Altogether some 60,000 clones are present, about 70% being singletons, with the ten largest covering approximately 16%. In germline, CDR1 is SSHAT, CDR2 FNYEAQ (reference sequence). There are 9 residues in the CDR3. This record comes from a study of T cell clones after liver transplantation. Study overall: Without induction therapy, subjects received standard immunosuppression until 12-24 months post-transplant.

This clonotype was sampled from a human donor who received a liver transplant. The chain recombines TRBV7-7 with TRBJ1-5; D is undetermined. This specimen was CD4+ T cells from blood, taken before liver transplant. This CDR3 reads CEGNQPQHF. DNA for the CDR3: TGTGAGGGCAATCAGCCCCAGCATTTT.